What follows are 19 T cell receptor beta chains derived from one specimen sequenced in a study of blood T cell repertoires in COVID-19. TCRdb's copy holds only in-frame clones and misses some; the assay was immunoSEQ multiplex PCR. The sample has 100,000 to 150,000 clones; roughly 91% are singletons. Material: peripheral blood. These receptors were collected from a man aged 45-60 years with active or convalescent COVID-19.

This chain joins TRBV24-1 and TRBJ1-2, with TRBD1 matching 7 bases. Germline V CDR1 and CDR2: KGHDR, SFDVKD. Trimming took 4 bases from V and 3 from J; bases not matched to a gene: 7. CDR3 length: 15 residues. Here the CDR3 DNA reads TGTGCCACCAGTGACCCGGGACAGAACTACTATGGCTACACCTTC. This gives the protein CATSDPGQNYYGYTF.

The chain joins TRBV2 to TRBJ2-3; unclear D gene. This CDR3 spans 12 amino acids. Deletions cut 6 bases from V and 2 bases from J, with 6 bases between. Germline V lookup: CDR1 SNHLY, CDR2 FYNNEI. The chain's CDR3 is CASRRYTDTQYF. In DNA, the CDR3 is TGTGCCAGCAGGAGATACACAGATACGCAGTATTTT.

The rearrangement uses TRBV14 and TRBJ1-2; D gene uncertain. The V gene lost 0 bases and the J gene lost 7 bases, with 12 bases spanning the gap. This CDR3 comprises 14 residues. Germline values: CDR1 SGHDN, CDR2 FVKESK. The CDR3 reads CASSQDTVLFGYTF. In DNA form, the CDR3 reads TGTGCCAGCAGCCAAGACACAGTTCTGTTTGGCTACACCTTC.

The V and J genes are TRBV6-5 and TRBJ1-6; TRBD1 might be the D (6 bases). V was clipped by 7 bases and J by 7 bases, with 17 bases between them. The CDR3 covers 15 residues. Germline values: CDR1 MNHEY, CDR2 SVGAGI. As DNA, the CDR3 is TGTGCCAGCACCAGTCGACAGGCCAGAAATTCACCCCTCCACTTT. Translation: CASTSRQARNSPLHF.

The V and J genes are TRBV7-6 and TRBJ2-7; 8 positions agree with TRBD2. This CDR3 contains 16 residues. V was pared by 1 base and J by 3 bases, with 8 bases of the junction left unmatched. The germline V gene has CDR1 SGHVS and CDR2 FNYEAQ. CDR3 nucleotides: TGTGCCAGCAGCTTAGTAGTGAGCGGGGGAGACTACGAGCAGTACTTC. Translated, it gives CASSLVVSGGDYEQYF.

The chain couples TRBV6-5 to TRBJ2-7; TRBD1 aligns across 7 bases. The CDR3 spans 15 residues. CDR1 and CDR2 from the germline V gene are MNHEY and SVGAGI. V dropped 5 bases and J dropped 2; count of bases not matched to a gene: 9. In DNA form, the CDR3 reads TGTGCCAGCAGTAGCCCGGGACAGTCCACCTACGAGCAGTACTTC. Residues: CASSSPGQSTYEQYF.

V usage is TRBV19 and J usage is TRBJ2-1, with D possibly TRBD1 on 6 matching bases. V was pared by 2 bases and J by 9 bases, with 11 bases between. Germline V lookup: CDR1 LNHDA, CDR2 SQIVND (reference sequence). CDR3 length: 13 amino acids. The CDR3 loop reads CASSIQGKGEQFF. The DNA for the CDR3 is TGTGCCAGTAGTATACAGGGGAAGGGTGAGCAGTTCTTC.

CDR3 DNA: TGTGCCAGCAGAAACGACAGGATGAACACTGAAGCTTTCTTT. It is translated as CASRNDRMNTEAFF. This chain connects TRBV27 to TRBJ1-1, with D possibly being TRBD1 (6 bases). Germline CDR1 MNHEY, CDR2 SMNVEV (reference sequence). The CDR3 is 14 residues long. Trimming took 6 bases from V and 0 from J, leaving 11 bases between them.

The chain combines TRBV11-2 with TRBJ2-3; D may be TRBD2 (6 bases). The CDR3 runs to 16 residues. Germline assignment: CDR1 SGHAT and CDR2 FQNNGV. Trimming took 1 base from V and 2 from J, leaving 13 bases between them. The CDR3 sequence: CASSLAAGQLTDTQYF. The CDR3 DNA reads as TGTGCCAGCAGCTTAGCAGCGGGTCAACTCACAGATACGCAGTATTTT.

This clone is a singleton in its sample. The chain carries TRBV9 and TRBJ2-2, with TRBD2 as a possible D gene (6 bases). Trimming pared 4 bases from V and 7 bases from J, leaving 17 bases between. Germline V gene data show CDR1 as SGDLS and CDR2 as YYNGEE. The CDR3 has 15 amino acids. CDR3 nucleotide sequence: TGTGCCAGCAGCTCGGTGGGGGGATTAATCGGGGAGCTGTTTTTT. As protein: CASSSVGGLIGELFF. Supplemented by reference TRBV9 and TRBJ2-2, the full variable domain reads DSGVTQTPKHLITATGQRVTLRCSPRSGDLSVYWYQQSLDQGLQFLIQYYNGEERAKGNILERFSAQQFPDLHSELNLSSLELGDSALYFCASSSVGGLIGELFFGEGSRLTVL.

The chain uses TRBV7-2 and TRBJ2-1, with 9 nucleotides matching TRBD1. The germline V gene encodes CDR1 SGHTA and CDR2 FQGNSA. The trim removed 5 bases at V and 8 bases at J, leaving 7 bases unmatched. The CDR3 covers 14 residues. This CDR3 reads CASSRTGGVDEQFF. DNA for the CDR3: TGTGCCAGCAGCCGTACAGGGGGCGTGGATGAGCAGTTCTTC.

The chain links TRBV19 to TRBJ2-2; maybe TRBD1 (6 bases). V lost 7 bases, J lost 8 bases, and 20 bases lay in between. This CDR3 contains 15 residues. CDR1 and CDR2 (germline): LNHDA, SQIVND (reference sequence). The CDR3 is CASNDRTPSTGELFF. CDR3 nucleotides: TGTGCCAGTAACGACAGGACTCCGAGCACTGGGGAGCTGTTTTTT.

For the CDR3, the DNA is TGTGCCAGTAGTATAGGGGGGGGTTACAATCAGCCCCAGCATTTT. It translates to CASSIGGGYNQPQHF. The chain is built from TRBV19 and TRBJ1-5; D possibly corresponds to TRBD1 (5 bases). Germline lookup yields CDR1 LNHDA and CDR2 SQIVND (reference sequence). Trimming took 1 base from V and 3 from J, leaving 10 bases between them. This CDR3 region has 15 residues.

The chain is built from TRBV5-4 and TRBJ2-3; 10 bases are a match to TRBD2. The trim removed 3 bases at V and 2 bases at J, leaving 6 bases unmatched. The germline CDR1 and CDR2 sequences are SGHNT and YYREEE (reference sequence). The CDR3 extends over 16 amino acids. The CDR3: CASSSWTSGYTDTQYF. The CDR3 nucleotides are TGTGCCAGCAGCTCGTGGACTAGCGGATACACAGATACGCAGTATTTT.

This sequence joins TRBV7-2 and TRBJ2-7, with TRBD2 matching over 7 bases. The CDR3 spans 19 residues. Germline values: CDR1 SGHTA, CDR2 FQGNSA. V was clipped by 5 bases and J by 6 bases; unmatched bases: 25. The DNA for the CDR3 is TGTGCCAGCAGCCATAGACGGGGCCGCATGGGACTACAGTTCGGCGAGCAGTACTTC. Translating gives CASSHRRGRMGLQFGEQYF.

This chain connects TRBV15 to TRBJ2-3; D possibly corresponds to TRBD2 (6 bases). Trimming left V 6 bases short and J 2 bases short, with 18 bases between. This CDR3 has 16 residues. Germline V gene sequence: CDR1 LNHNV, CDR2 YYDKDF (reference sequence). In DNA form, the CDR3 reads TGTGCCACCAGGAGGGACTCGAACCAACCCACAGATACGCAGTATTTT. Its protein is CATRRDSNQPTDTQYF.

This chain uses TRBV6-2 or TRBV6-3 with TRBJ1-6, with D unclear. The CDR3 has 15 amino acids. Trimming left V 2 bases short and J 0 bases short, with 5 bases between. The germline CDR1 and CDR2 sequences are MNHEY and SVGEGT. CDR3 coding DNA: TGTGCCAGCAGTTACGAGAGCTCCTATAATTCACCCCTCCACTTT. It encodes CASSYESSYNSPLHF.

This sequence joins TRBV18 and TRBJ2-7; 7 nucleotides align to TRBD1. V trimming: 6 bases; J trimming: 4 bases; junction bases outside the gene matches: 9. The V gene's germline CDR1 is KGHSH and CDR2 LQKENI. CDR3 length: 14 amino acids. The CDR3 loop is CASSPDRVVYEQYF. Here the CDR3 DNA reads TGTGCCAGCTCGCCAGACAGGGTAGTATACGAGCAGTACTTC.

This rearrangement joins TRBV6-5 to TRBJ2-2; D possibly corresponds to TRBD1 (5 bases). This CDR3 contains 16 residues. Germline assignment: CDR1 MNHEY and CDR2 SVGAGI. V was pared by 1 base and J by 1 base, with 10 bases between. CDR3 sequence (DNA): TGTGCCAGCAGTTACTGGCCGACAGAGAACACCGGGGAGCTGTTTTTT. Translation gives CASSYWPTENTGELFF.